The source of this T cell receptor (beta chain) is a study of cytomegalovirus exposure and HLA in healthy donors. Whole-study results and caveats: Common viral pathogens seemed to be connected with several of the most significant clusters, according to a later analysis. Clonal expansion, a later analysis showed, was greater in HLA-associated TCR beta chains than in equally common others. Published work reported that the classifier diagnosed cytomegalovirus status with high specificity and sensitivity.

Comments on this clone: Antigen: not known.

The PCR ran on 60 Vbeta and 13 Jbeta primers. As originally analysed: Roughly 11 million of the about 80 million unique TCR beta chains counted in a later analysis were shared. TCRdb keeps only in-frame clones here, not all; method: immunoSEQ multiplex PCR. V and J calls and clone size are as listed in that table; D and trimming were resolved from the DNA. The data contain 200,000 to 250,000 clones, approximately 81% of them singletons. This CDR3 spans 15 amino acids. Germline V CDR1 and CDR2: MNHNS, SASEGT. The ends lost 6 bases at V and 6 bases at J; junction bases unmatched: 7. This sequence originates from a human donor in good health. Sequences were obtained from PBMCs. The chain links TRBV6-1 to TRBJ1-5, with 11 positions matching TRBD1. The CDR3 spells CASSAGTGGPQPQHF. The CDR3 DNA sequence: TGTGCCAGCAGCGCGGGGACAGGGGGTCCTCAGCCCCAGCATTTT.